The present entry profiles one T cell receptor (beta chain) with its context. V dropped 4 bases and J dropped 4 bases, with 12 bases sitting between them. The germline V gene encodes CDR1 SGHTS and CDR2 YDEGEE. This CDR3 region has 14 residues. The entry originates in a study of OX40 agonist ivuxolimab in advanced cancers. The table came from immunoSEQ multiplex PCR; TCRdb's copy has only in-frame clones and leaves some out. The table lists over 30,000 clones, around 85% of them singletons, with roughly 15% in the top ten. This receptor was identified in an adult with an advanced solid tumor such as melanoma, head and neck, liver or kidney cancer. This chain uses TRBV5-8 with TRBJ1-3; D gene ambiguous. The material sequenced was CD4+ or CD8+ T cells sorted from blood, taken in a trial of the OX40 agonist ivuxolimab. This CDR3 is CASSPMRAGNTIYF. The CDR3 DNA reads as TGTGCCAGCAGCCCCATGAGGGCGGGAAACACCATATATTTT.